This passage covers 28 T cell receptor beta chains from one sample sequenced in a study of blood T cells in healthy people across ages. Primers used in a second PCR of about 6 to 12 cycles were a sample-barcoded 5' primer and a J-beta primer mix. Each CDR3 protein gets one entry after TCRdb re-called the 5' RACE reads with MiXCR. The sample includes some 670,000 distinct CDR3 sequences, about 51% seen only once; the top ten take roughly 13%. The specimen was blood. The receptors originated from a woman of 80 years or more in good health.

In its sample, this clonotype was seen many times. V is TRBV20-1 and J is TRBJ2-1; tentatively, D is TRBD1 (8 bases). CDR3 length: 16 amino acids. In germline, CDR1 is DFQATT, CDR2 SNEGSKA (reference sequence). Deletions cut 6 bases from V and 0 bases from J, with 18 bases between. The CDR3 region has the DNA TGCAGTGCCACATGGACAGGGAGGGGCTCCTACAATGAGCAGTTCTTC. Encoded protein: CSATWTGRGSYNEQFF.

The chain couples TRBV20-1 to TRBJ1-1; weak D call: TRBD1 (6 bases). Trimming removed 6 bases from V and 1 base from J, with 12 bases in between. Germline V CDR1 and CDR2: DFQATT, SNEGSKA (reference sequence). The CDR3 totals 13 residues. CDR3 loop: CSATDRKNTEAFF. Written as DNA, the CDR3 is TGCAGTGCAACGGACAGAAAGAACACTGAAGCTTTCTTT.

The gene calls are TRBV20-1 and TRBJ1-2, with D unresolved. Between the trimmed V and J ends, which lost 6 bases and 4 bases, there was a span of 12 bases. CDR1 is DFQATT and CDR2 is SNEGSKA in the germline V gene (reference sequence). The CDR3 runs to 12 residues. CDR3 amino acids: CSASGVSYGYTF. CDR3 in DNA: TGCAGTGCCTCCGGGGTGTCCTATGGCTACACCTTC.

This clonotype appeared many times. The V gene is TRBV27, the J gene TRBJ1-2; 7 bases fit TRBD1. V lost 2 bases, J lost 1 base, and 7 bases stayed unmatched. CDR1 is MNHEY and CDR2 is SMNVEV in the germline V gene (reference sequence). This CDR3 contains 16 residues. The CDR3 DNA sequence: TGTGCCAGCAGTTTAGGCCAGGGGGTCTTTAACTATGGCTACACCTTC. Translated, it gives CASSLGQGVFNYGYTF.

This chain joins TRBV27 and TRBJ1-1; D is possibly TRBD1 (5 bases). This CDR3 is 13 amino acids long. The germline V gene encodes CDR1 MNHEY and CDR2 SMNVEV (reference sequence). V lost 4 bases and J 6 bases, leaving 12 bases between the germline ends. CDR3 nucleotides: TGTGCCAGCAGTTCCAGGGTTCGGGCTGAAGCTTTCTTT. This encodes CASSSRVRAEAFF.

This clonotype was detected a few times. In DNA form, the CDR3 reads TGTGCCAGCAGTTTAGACAGGGCGGGGACAGATACGCAGTATTTT. This encodes CASSLDRAGTDTQYF. V gene TRBV28 combines with J gene TRBJ2-3, with D possibly being TRBD1 (7 bases). V lost 2 bases and J lost 3, with 12 bases in between. Germline-derived CDR1 and CDR2 are MDHEN and SYDVKM. CDR3 length equals 15 residues. Looking up the rest from reference TRBV28 and TRBJ2-3 gives the full variable domain: DVKVTQSSRYLVKRTGEKVFLECVQDMDHENMFWYRQDPGLGLRLIYFSYDVKMKEKGDIPEGYSVSREKKERFSLILESASTNQTSMYLCASSLDRAGTDTQYFGPGTRLTVL.

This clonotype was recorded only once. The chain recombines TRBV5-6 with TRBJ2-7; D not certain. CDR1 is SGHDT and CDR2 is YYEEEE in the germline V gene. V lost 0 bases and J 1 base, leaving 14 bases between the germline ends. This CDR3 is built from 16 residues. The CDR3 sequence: CASSLGGHISSYEQYF. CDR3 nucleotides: TGTGCCAGCAGCTTGGGAGGTCACATTAGTTCCTACGAGCAGTACTTC.

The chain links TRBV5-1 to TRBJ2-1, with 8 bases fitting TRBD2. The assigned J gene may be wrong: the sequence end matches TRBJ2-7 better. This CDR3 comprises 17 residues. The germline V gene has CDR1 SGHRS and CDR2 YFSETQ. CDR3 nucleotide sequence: TGCGCCAGCAGCTTGGCCGTCGGGGGGGTAGGAAACAATGAGCAGTACTTC. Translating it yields CASSLAVGGVGNNEQYF.

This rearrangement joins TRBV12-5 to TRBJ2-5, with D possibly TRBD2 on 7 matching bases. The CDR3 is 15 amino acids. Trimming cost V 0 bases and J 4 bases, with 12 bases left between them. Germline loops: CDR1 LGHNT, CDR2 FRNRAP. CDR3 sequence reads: CASGLVRGGRETQYF. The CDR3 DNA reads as TGTGCTAGTGGTTTGGTAAGGGGGGGTCGAGAGACCCAGTACTTC.

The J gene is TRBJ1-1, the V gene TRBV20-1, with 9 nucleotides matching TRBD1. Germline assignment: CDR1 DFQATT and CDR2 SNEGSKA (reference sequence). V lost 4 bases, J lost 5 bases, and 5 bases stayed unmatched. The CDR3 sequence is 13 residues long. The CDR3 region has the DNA TGCAGTGCTAATACAGGGGGCAGGACTGAAGCTTTCTTT. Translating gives CSANTGGRTEAFF.

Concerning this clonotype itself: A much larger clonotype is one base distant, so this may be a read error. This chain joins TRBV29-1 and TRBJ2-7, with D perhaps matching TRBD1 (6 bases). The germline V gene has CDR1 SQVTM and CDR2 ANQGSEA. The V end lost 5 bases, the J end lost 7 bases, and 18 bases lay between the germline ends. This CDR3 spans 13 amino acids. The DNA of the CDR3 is TGCAGCGTTTTTCGGGACATCGACAATGAGCAGTACTTC. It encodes CSVFRDIDNEQYF.

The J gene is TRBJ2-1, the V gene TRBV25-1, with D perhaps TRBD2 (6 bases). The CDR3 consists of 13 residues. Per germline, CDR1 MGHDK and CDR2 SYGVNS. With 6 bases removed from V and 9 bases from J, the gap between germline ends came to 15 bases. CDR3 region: CASRRGGNSEQFF. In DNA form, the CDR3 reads TGTGCCAGCAGACGGGGCGGGAATAGTGAGCAGTTCTTC.

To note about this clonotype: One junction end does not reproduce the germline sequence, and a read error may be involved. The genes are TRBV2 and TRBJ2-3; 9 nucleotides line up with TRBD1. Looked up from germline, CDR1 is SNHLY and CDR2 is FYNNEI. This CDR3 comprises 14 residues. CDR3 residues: CATSPGTGTGTQYF. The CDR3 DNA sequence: TGTGCCACCTCTCCAGGGACAGGGACAGGTACGCAGTATTTT.

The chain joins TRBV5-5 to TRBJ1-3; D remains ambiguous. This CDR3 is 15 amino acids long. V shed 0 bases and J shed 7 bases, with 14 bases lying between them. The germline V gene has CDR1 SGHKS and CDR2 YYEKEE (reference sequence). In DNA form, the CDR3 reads TGTGCCAGCAGCTTGGGGCAGGTTCCGCCCAACACCATATATTTT. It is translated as CASSLGQVPPNTIYF.

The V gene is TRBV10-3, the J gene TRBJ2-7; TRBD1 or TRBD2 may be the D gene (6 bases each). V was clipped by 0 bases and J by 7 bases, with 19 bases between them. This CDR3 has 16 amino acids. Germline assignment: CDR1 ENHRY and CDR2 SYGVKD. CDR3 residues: CAISESSGGGGEEQYF. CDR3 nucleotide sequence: TGTGCCATCAGTGAGTCGTCCGGTGGAGGGGGTGAAGAGCAGTACTTC.

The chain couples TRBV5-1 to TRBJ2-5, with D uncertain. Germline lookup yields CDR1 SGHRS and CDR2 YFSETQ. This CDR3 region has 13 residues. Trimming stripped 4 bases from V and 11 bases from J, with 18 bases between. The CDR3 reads CASSVEVGNEQYF. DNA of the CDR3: TGCGCCAGCAGCGTGGAAGTCGGTAATGAGCAGTACTTC.

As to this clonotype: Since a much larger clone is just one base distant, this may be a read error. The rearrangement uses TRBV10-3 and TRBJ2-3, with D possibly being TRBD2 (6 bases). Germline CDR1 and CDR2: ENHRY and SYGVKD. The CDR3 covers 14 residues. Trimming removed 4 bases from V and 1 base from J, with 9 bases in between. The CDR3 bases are TGTGCCATCAGTGGTGCTAGCGGCACAGATACGCAGTATTTT. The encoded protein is CAISGASGTDTQYF.

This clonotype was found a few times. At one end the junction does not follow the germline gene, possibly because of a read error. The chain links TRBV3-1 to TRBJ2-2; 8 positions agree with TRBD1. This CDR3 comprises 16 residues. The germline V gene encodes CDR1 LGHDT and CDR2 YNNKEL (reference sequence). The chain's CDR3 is CATSRDRGSWSGELFF. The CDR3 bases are TGTGCCACCAGCCGAGACAGGGGTTCATGGTCCGGGGAGCTGTTTTTT.

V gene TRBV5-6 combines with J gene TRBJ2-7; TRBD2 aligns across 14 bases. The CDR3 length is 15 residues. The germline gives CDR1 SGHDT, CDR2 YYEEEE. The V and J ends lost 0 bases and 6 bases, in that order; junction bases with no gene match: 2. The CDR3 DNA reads TGTGCCAGCAGCTTGGTGGGACTAGCGGGGGTCGAGCAGTACTTC. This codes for CASSLVGLAGVEQYF.

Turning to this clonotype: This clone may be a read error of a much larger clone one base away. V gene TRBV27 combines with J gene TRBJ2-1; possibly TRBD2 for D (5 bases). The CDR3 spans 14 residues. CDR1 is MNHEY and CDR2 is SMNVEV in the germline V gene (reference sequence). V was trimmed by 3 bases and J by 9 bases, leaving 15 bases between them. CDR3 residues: CASSFKGDYAEQFF. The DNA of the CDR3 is TGTGCCAGCAGTTTCAAGGGAGATTACGCTGAGCAGTTCTTC.

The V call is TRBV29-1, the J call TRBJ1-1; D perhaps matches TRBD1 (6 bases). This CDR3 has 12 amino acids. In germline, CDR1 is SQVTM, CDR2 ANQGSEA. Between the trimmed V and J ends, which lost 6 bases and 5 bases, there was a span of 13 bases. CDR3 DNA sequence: TGCAGCGTCCAGGGGTCTTCGACTGAAGCTTTCTTT. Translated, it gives CSVQGSSTEAFF. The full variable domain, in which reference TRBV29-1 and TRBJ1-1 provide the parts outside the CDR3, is SAVISQKPSRDICQRGTSLTIQCQVDSQVTMMFWYRQQPGQSLTLIATANQGSEATYESGFVIDKFPISRPNLTFSTLTVSNMSPEDSSIYLCSVQGSSTEAFFGQGTRLTVV.

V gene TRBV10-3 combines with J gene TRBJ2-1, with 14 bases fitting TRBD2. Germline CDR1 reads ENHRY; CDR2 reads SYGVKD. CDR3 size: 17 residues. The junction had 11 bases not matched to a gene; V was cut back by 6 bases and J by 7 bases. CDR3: CAISGPGLAGGRNEQFF. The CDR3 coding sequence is TGTGCCATCAGCGGGCCAGGACTAGCGGGAGGACGGAATGAGCAGTTCTTC.

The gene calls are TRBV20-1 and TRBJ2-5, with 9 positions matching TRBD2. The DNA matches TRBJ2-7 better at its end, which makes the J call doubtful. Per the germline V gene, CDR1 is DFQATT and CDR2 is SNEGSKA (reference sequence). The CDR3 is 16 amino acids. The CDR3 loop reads CSARVAGEGKTNEQYF. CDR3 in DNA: TGCAGTGCTAGAGTAGCGGGAGAGGGGAAAACGAACGAGCAGTACTTC.

In nucleotides, the CDR3 is TGTGCCAGCAGCGCTCCGGGACAGGGGGCAAGTAGTGAGCAGTACTTC. Its protein product is CASSAPGQGASSEQYF. The genes are TRBV9 and TRBJ2-5; 12 bases map to TRBD1. Losses at the gene ends were 3 bases for V and 11 bases for J; bases not matched to a gene: 14. Germline CDR1 reads SGDLS; CDR2 reads YYNGEE. This CDR3 spans 16 amino acids.

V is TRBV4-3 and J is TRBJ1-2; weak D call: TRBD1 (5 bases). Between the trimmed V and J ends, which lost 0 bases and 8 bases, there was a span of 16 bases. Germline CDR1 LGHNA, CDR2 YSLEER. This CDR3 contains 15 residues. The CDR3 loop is CASSQERQGSGGYTF. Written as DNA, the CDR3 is TGCGCCAGCAGCCAAGAGAGGCAGGGCTCAGGGGGCTACACCTTC.

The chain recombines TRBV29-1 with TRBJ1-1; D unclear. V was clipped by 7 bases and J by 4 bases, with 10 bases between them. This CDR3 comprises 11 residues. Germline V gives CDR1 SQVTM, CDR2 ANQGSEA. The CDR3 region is CSGAAGTEAFF. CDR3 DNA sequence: TGCAGCGGCGCGGCTGGCACTGAAGCTTTCTTT. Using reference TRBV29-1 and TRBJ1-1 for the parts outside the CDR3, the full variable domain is SAVISQKPSRDICQRGTSLTIQCQVDSQVTMMFWYRQQPGQSLTLIATANQGSEATYESGFVIDKFPISRPNLTFSTLTVSNMSPEDSSIYLCSGAAGTEAFFGQGTRLTVV.

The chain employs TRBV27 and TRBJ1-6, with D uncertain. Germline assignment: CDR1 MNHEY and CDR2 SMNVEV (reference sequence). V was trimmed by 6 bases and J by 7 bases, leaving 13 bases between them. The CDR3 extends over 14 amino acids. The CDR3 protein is CASSAPGTNSPLHF. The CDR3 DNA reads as TGTGCCAGCAGCGCACCGGGAACAAATTCACCCCTCCACTTT.

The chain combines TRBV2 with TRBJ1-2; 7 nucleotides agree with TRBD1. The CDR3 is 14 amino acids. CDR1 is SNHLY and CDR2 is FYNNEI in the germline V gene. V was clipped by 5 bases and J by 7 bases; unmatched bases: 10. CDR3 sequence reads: CASSLGQVIAGYTF. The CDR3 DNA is TGTGCCAGCAGTCTTGGACAGGTTATTGCTGGCTACACCTTC.